The 29 T cell receptor beta chains in this list originate from one sample, sequenced in a study of a mutant IDH1 vaccine in newly diagnosed glioma. Their antigens remain unidentified. Sample time point: week 23, last vaccination. Alongside topical imiquimod, each dose of vaccine comprised 300 ug of mutant IDH1 20-mer peptide. TCRdb keeps only in-frame clones here, not all; method: immunoSEQ multiplex PCR. This sample has approximately 67,000 clones, with approximately 87% found just once. Source: PBMCs, taken from a glioma patient whose treatment included an IDH1 peptide vaccine. These TCRs come from a young man with glioma.

The chain recombines TRBV5-4 with TRBJ1-1, with 8 positions matching TRBD1. The V gene's germline CDR1 is SGHNT and CDR2 YYREEE (reference sequence). With 4 bases clipped from V and 1 base from J, the junction kept 9 bases outside the gene matches. This CDR3 has 16 residues. CDR3 in DNA: TGTGCCAGCAGCCTAAGCGCAGGGGGCTGGAACACTGAAGCTTTCTTT. Its protein product is CASSLSAGGWNTEAFF.

The chain couples TRBV9 to TRBJ1-2, with TRBD1 as a possible D gene (6 bases). Germline assignment: CDR1 SGDLS and CDR2 YYNGEE. V lost 0 bases, J lost 2 bases, and 8 bases lay in between. CDR3 length: 14 residues. In DNA form, the CDR3 reads TGTGCCAGCAGCGTAGCAGGGGTCAACTATGGCTACACCTTC. Translation: CASSVAGVNYGYTF.

The J gene is TRBJ2-7, the V gene TRBV7-2; the D gene is possibly TRBD2 (5 bases). Per the germline V gene, CDR1 is SGHTA and CDR2 is FQGNSA. The CDR3 contains 12 residues. The germline V and J ends were trimmed by 2 bases and 4 bases, with 6 bases remaining between them. This CDR3 reads CASSLSGYEQYF. CDR3 sequence (DNA): TGTGCCAGCAGCTTAAGCGGATACGAGCAGTACTTC.

This CDR3 reads CSATHGNEQFF. Written as DNA, the CDR3 is TGCAGTGCAACTCATGGGAATGAGCAGTTCTTC. This rearrangement joins TRBV20-1 to TRBJ2-1; D uncertain. Trimming left V 6 bases short and J 7 bases short, with 10 bases between. Germline V gives CDR1 DFQATT, CDR2 SNEGSKA (reference sequence). The CDR3 length is 11 residues.

The V gene is TRBV6-5, the J gene TRBJ1-2; D perhaps matches TRBD1 (6 bases). CDR1 is MNHEY, CDR2 SVGAGI, per germline. Trimming shortened V by 4 bases and J by 7 bases, and 10 bases separated the two germline ends. This CDR3 is built from 12 residues. This chain's CDR3 is CASSSGASGYTF. CDR3 in DNA: TGTGCCAGCAGTTCAGGGGCGTCTGGCTACACCTTC.

This chain uses TRBV2 with TRBJ2-2, with no clear D. Germline V gives CDR1 SNHLY, CDR2 FYNNEI. V lost 8 bases, J lost 9 bases, and 13 bases lay in between. The CDR3 consists of 12 residues. As DNA, the CDR3 is TGTGCCAGCCGCCCGGACGGAAGGGAGCTGTTTTTT. This gives the protein CASRPDGRELFF.

The rearrangement links TRBV28 to TRBJ2-1; 8 bases map to TRBD2. Germline trimming cut 2 bases from V and 5 bases from J; bases unmatched to any gene: 5. The CDR3 contains 15 residues. Germline-derived CDR1 and CDR2 are MDHEN and SYDVKM. The CDR3 protein is CASSLPLAGHNEQFF. The CDR3 bases are TGTGCCAGCAGTTTACCCCTAGCGGGCCACAATGAGCAGTTCTTC.

The chain links TRBV5-1 to TRBJ2-3, with D unresolved. Trimming took off 0 bases at V and 5 bases at J, with 13 bases between the two ends. The CDR3 has 15 amino acids. From germline, CDR1 is SGHRS and CDR2 YFSETQ. The CDR3 sequence: CASSLEQLKRDTQYF. CDR3 bases: TGCGCCAGCAGCTTGGAACAGCTAAAAAGAGATACGCAGTATTTT.

The chain uses TRBV27 and TRBJ1-5; possibly TRBD1 for D (5 bases). CDR1 and CDR2 (germline): MNHEY, SMNVEV (reference sequence). The CDR3 consists of 15 residues. The V and J ends lost 6 bases and 1 base respectively, with 13 bases between them. CDR3 DNA: TGTGCCAGCAGGAGATCTCCAGGGAGCAATCAGCCCCAGCATTTT. Amino acids: CASRRSPGSNQPQHF.

This clone turned up a few times. CDR3 coding DNA: TGTGCCATCAGTGAAGGGACAGGGGGCTACACCTTC. The encoded protein is CAISEGTGGYTF. The chain joins TRBV10-3 to TRBJ1-2; TRBD1 matches at 9 bases. The length of the CDR3 is 12 residues. Trimming removed 3 bases from V and 8 bases from J; junction bases left unmatched: 1. Germline loops: CDR1 ENHRY, CDR2 SYGVKD.

The rearrangement uses TRBV5-1 and TRBJ1-2, with 9 nucleotides matching TRBD1. Germline V lookup: CDR1 SGHRS, CDR2 YFSETQ. Trimming cost V 2 bases and J 2 bases; bases outside gene matches: 4. The CDR3 is made up of 15 amino acids. The CDR3 protein is CASSLQGALNYGYTF. CDR3 coding DNA: TGCGCCAGCAGCTTACAGGGGGCCCTGAACTATGGCTACACCTTC.

As DNA, the CDR3 is TGTGCCAGCAGTGAAGCGCTCTGGGGCTCCTACGAGCAGTACTTC. It yields the protein CASSEALWGSYEQYF. This rearrangement joins TRBV6-1 to TRBJ2-7; unclear D gene. Trimming took off 0 bases at V and 0 bases at J, with 9 bases between the two ends. The germline V gene has CDR1 MNHNS and CDR2 SASEGT. This CDR3 region has 15 residues.

This clone was detected only a few times. The V call is TRBV5-1, the J call TRBJ2-2; 8 positions agree with TRBD1. Germline V gene lookup returns CDR1 SGHRS and CDR2 YFSETQ. The CDR3 has 14 amino acids. V shed 4 bases, J shed 5 bases, and the junction held 4 bases outside the gene matches. Here the CDR3 DNA reads TGCGCCAGCAGCGTTAGACAGGGGACCGGGGAGCTGTTTTTT. This gives the protein CASSVRQGTGELFF.

The chain joins TRBV5-6 to TRBJ2-5; TRBD1 is a possible D gene (5 bases). The CDR3 spans 13 residues. The V gene lost 4 bases and the J gene lost 7 bases, with 14 bases spanning the gap. CDR1 SGHDT and CDR2 YYEEEE come from the germline V gene. This chain's CDR3 is CASSIVGQGTQYF. The CDR3 DNA reads as TGTGCCAGCAGCATTGTGGGGCAGGGGACCCAGTACTTC.

The CDR3 region is CASRPLDAGGEDEQYF. The CDR3 DNA sequence: TGTGCCAGCAGGCCGCTGGACGCAGGGGGGGAAGACGAGCAGTACTTC. The J gene is TRBJ2-7, the V gene TRBV2; possibly TRBD1 or TRBD2 for D (7 bases each). V was clipped by 6 bases and J by 5 bases, with 23 bases between them. The CDR3 spans 16 residues. Germline loops: CDR1 SNHLY, CDR2 FYNNEI.

CDR3 sequence reads: CASSTRQGEQPQHF. CDR3 nucleotides: TGTGCCAGCAGCACCCGACAGGGAGAGCAGCCCCAGCATTTT. This chain joins TRBV7-2 and TRBJ1-5; 7 nucleotides match TRBD1. The CDR3 spans 14 residues. CDR1 SGHTA and CDR2 FQGNSA come from the germline V gene. J lost 7 bases, V lost 5 bases, and 8 bases had no gene match.

The rearrangement links TRBV10-2 to TRBJ2-5; D uncertain. CDR1 is WSHSY, CDR2 SAAADI, per germline. CDR3 length: 14 residues. The V end lost 2 bases, the J end lost 2 bases, and 9 bases lay between the germline ends. CDR3 residues: CASSEERYQETQYF. CDR3 bases: TGCGCCAGCAGTGAGGAGCGATATCAAGAGACCCAGTACTTC.

The V gene is TRBV7-9, the J gene TRBJ2-7, with 14 bases that match TRBD2. V gave up 0 bases and J gave up 5 bases; unmatched junction bases: 9. The germline CDR1 and CDR2 sequences are SEHNR and FQNEAQ (reference sequence). The CDR3 is made up of 18 amino acids. CDR3 residues: CASSLAGTSGGTWDEQYF. The DNA for the CDR3 is TGTGCCAGCAGCTTAGCGGGGACTAGCGGGGGCACATGGGACGAGCAGTACTTC.

V usage is TRBV4-2 and J usage is TRBJ2-3, with a tentative D call TRBD2 (5 bases). Deletions cut 1 base from V and 0 bases from J, with 14 bases between. Germline CDR1 reads LGHNA; CDR2 reads YNFKEQ. This CDR3 region has 17 residues. The CDR3 nucleotides read TGTGCCAGCAGCCAAGGGGTAAAGCGGTCTAGCACAGATACGCAGTATTTT. Translated: CASSQGVKRSSTDTQYF.

CDR3 sequence (DNA): TGTGCCAGCAGCTTGGTGAAGGGGGCGGACACTGAAGCTTTCTTT. Amino acid sequence: CASSLVKGADTEAFF. The chain carries TRBV5-6 and TRBJ1-1; TRBD1 agrees at 7 bases. After removal of 0 bases from V and 3 bases from J, the junction contained 5 bases not matched to a gene. Germline lookup yields CDR1 SGHDT and CDR2 YYEEEE. The CDR3 spans 15 residues.

The chain combines TRBV6-6 with TRBJ2-3; D is ambiguous. There are 13 residues in the CDR3. Trimming cost V 2 bases and J 0 bases, with 3 bases left between them. Looked up from germline, CDR1 is MNHNY and CDR2 is SVGAGI (reference sequence). The CDR3 region is CASSYKSTDTQYF. The CDR3, as DNA: TGTGCCAGCAGTTACAAGAGCACAGATACGCAGTATTTT.

The genes are TRBV5-6 and TRBJ2-2; 12 bases agree with TRBD1. V gave up 1 base and J gave up 6 bases; unmatched junction bases: 4. Germline loops: CDR1 SGHDT, CDR2 YYEEEE. This CDR3 is 16 amino acids long. In nucleotides, the CDR3 is TGTGCCAGCAGCTTGACGGGACAGGGGGCCCCCGGGGAGCTGTTTTTT. Translated, it gives CASSLTGQGAPGELFF.

The genes are TRBV29-1 and TRBJ2-3; tentatively, D is TRBD1 (5 bases). This CDR3 is 13 amino acids long. CDR1 and CDR2 (germline): SQVTM, ANQGSEA. Trimming removed 0 bases at V and 2 bases at J, with 6 bases between. The CDR3 is CSVEEGDTDTQYF. DNA of the CDR3: TGCAGCGTTGAAGAAGGGGACACAGATACGCAGTATTTT.

The rearrangement uses TRBV5-6 and TRBJ1-2, with D possibly being TRBD1 (5 bases). With 4 bases removed from V and 0 bases from J, the gap between germline ends came to 25 bases. The CDR3 has 19 amino acids. CDR1 is SGHDT, CDR2 YYEEEE, per germline. The CDR3, as DNA: TGTGCCAGCAGCCCCCCTTCGGGGGGTTTCCTTCCTTCTAACTATGGCTACACCTTC. Translation: CASSPPSGGFLPSNYGYTF.

The chain combines TRBV19 with TRBJ2-7; D gene unclear. The V gene's germline CDR1 is LNHDA and CDR2 SQIVND (reference sequence). This CDR3 comprises 13 residues. V was trimmed by 4 bases and J by 6 bases, leaving 13 bases between them. CDR3 DNA sequence: TGTGCCAGTAGTACCCTATTCTGGGGCGAGCAGTACTTC. It encodes CASSTLFWGEQYF.

The chain employs TRBV28 and TRBJ1-5, with D perhaps matching TRBD1 (6 bases). Germline assignment: CDR1 MDHEN and CDR2 SYDVKM. The length of the CDR3 is 16 residues. V was cut by 6 bases and J by 0 bases, with 15 bases left in between. CDR3 sequence (DNA): TGTGCCAGCAGGCCACGGACAGTGTATAGCAATCAGCCCCAGCATTTT. It encodes CASRPRTVYSNQPQHF.

This clone occurred a few times. V and J are TRBV5-5 and TRBJ1-3, with D tentatively TRBD1 (5 bases). The CDR3 spans 16 residues. The germline V and J ends were trimmed by 5 bases and 0 bases, with 15 bases remaining between them. The germline gives CDR1 SGHKS, CDR2 YYEKEE (reference sequence). The CDR3 region has the DNA TGTGCCAGCAGTCGCGGACACGGCTTCTCTGGAAACACCATATATTTT. Encoded protein: CASSRGHGFSGNTIYF.

This rearrangement joins TRBV18 to TRBJ2-1, with 8 bases lining up with TRBD1. V lost 4 bases and J lost 5; bases outside the gene matches: 10. Per germline, CDR1 KGHSH and CDR2 LQKENI. The CDR3 loop spans 16 amino acids. CDR3 sequence reads: CASSRQTGGANNEQFF. CDR3 DNA: TGTGCCAGCTCACGACAAACAGGGGGAGCAAACAATGAGCAGTTCTTC.

The chain employs TRBV5-4 and TRBJ1-4, with TRBD1 matching 7 bases. CDR3 length: 17 residues. From germline, CDR1 is SGHNT and CDR2 YYREEE (reference sequence). V lost 4 bases and J lost 0; bases outside the gene matches: 9. The CDR3 loop reads CASSRDSLAATNEKLFF. For the CDR3, the DNA is TGTGCCAGCAGCCGGGACAGCCTTGCTGCAACTAATGAAAAACTGTTTTTT.